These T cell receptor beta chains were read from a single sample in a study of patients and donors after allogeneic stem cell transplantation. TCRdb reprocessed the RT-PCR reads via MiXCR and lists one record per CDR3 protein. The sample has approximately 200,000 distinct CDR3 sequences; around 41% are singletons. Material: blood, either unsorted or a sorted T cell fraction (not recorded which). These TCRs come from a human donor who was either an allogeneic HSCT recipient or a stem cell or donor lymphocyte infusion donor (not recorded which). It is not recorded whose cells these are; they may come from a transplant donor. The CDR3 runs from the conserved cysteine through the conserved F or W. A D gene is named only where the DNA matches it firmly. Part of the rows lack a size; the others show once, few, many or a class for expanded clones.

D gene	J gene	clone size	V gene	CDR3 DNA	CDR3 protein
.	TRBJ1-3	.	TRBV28	TGTGCCAGCAGTTTAGCGGGGAGGTCAGGAAACACCATATATTTT	CASSLAGRSGNTIYF
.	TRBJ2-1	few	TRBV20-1	TGCAGTGCTAGTGTGCCGGGCGGGGATGAGCAGTTCTTC	CSASVPGGDEQFF
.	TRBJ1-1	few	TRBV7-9	TGTGCCAGCAGCATGTACACTGAAGCTTTCTTT	CASSMYTEAFF
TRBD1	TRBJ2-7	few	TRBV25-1	TGTGCCAGCAGACCAGACAGGGGGAGGTACGAGCAGTACTTC	CASRPDRGRYEQYF
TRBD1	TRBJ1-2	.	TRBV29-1	TGCAGCGTTGATGGGAACCGGGACAGTCGTACACGGAACTATGGCTACACCTTC	CSVDGNRDSRTRNYGYTF
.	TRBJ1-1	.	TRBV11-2	TGTGCCAGCAGCTCTCCTTGGCCGCGGACTGAAGCTTTCTTT	CASSSPWPRTEAFF
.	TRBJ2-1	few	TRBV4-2	TGTGCCAGCAGCCTCGGCCCGAGGGTCTTCAATGAGCAGTTCTTC	CASSLGPRVFNEQFF
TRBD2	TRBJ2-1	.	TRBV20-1	TGCAGTGCTAGCTACGGGGGGACGACCTACAATGAGCAGTTCTTC	CSASYGGTTYNEQFF
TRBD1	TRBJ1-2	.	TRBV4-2	TGTGCCAGCAGCCAATTAGGACAGGGCTATGGCTACACCTTC	CASSQLGQGYGYTF
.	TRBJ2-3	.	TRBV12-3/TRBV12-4	TGTGCCAGCAGTACTCTTCTACCCCGTCAAGATACGCAGTATTTT	CASSTLLPRQDTQYF
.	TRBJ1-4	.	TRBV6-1	TGTGCCAGCTTCGCCAAACGTAATGAAAAACTGTTTTTT	CASFAKRNEKLFF
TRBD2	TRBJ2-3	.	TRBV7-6	TGTGCCAGCAGACCTCTAGCGGGGGGTCCAACAGATACGCAGTATTTT	CASRPLAGGPTDTQYF
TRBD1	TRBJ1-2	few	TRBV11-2	TGTGCCAGCAGCTTCAGGGGCCAGGGGGACGGCTACACCTTC	CASSFRGQGDGYTF
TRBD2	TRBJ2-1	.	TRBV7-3	TGTGCCAGCAGCTTTGGTCTAGCGGGGGAGTATGAGCAGTTCTTC	CASSFGLAGEYEQFF
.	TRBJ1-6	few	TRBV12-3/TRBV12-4	TGTGCCAGCAGTTTCGAACATTGGAATTCACCCCTCCACTTT	CASSFEHWNSPLHF
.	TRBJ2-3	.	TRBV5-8	TGTGCCAGCAGCCCGACAGGCCGCGGGACAGATACGCAGTATTTT	CASSPTGRGTDTQYF
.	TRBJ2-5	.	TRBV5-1	TGCGCCAGCAGCTTGGATGGCAGGGGAGAGACCCAGTACTTC	CASSLDGRGETQYF
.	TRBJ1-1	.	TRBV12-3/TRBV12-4	TGTGCCAGCAGTTTAGCGTTGTGGTCCGAGAACACTGAAGCTTTCTTT	CASSLALWSENTEAFF
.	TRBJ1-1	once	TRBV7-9	TGTGCCAGCAGCTTTCCGGGGGAAGCTTTCTTT	CASSFPGEAFF
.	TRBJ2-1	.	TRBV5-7	TGTGCCAGCAGCTTGATGGTGGGAAAGCAGTTCTTC	CASSLMVGKQFF
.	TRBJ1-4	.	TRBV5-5	TGTGCCAGCAGCTTGTTTAATAATGAAAAACTGTTTTTT	CASSLFNNEKLFF
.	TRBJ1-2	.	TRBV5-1	TGCGCCAGCAGCTTGGCGACGCCACAAAATGGCTACACCTTC	CASSLATPQNGYTF
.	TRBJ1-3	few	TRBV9	TGTGCCAGCAGCGTAGATGCCCACAGGGCGTATGGAAACACCATATATTTT	CASSVDAHRAYGNTIYF
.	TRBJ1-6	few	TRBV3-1	TGTGCCAGCAGCCTTCAAGAGCTCAATTCACCCCTCCACTTT	CASSLQELNSPLHF
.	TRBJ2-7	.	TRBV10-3	TGTGCCATCAGCCCCAGGTCCGGGGGGCTGGCGTACGAGCAGTACTTC	CAISPRSGGLAYEQYF
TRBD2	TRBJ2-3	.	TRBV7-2	TGTGCCAGCAGCTGGACTAGCGGGGTCACAGATACGCAGTATTTT	CASSWTSGVTDTQYF
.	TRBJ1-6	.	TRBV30	TGTGCCTGGAGCGTCCCCTCCTATAATTCACCCCTCCACTTT	CAWSVPSYNSPLHF
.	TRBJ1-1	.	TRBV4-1	TGCGCCAGCAGCCAAACCCGACAATTGAACACTGAAGCTTTCTTT	CASSQTRQLNTEAFF